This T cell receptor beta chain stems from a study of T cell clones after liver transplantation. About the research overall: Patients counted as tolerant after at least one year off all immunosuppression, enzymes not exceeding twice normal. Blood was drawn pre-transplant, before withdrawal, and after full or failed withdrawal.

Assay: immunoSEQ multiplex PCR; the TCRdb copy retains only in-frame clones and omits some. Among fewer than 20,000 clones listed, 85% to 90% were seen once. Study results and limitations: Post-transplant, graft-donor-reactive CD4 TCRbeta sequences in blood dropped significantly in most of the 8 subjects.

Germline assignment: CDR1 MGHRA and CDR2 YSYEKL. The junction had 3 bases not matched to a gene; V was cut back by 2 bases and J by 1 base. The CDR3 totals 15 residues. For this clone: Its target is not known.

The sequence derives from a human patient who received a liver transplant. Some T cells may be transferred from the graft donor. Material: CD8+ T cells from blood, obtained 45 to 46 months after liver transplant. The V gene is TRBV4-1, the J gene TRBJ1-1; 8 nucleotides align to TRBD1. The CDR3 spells CASSQWTGTNTEAFF. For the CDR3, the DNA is TGCGCCAGCAGCCAATGGACAGGGACGAACACTGAAGCTTTCTTT.